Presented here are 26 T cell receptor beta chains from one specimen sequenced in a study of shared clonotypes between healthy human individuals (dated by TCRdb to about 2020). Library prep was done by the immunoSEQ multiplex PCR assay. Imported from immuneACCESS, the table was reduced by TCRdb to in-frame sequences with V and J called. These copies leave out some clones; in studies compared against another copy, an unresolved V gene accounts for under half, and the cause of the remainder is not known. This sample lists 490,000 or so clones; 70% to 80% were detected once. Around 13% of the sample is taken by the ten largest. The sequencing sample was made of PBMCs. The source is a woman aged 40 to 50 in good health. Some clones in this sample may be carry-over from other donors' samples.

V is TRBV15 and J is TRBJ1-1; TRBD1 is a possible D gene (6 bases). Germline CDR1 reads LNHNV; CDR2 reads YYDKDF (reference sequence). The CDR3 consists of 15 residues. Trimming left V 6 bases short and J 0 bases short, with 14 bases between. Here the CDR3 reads CATRETGDMNTEAFF. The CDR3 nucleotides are TGTGCCACCAGGGAGACAGGCGATATGAACACTGAAGCTTTCTTT. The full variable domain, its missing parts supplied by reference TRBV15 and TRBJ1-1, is DAMVIQNPRYQVTQFGKPVTLSCSQTLNHNVMYWYQQKSSQAPKLLFHYYDKDFNNEADTPDNFQSRRPNTSFCFLDIRSPGLGDTAMYLCATRETGDMNTEAFFGQGTRLTVV.

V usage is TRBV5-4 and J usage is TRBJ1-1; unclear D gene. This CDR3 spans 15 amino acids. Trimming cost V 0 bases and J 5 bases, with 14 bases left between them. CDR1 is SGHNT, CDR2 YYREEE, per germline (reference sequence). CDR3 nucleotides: TGTGCCAGCAGCTTGGTTATGGCCCTAGGGACTGAAGCTTTCTTT. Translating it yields CASSLVMALGTEAFF.

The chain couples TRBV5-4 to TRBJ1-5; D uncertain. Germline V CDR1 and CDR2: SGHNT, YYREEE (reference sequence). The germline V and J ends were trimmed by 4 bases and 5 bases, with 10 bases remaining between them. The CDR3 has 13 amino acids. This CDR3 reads CASSIDTDQPQHF. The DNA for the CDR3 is TGTGCCAGCAGCATCGACACAGATCAGCCCCAGCATTTT.

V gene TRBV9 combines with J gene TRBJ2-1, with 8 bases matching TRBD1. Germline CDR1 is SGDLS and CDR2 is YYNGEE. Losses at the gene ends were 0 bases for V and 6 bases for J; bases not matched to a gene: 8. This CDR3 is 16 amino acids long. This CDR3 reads CASSVASQGVSNEQFF. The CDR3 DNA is TGTGCCAGCAGCGTAGCTTCACAGGGGGTAAGCAATGAGCAGTTCTTC.

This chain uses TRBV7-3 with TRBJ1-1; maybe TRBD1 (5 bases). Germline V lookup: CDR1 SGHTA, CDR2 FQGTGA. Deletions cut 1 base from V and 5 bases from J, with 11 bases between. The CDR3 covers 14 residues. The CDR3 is CASSLIGRETEAFF. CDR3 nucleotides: TGTGCCAGCAGCTTAATCGGCAGGGAGACTGAAGCTTTCTTT.

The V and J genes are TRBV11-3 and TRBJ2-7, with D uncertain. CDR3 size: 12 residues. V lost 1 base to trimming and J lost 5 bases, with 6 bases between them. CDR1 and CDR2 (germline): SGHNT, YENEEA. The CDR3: CASSLAGNEQYF. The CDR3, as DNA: TGTGCCAGCAGCTTAGCGGGTAACGAGCAGTACTTC.

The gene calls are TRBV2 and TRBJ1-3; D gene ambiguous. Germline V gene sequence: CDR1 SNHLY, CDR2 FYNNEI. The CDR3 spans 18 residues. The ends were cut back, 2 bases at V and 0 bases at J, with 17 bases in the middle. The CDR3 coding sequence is TGTGCCAGCAGTGAAAGCGTGGTACGGATGTCCTCTGGAAACACCATATATTTT. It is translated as CASSESVVRMSSGNTIYF.

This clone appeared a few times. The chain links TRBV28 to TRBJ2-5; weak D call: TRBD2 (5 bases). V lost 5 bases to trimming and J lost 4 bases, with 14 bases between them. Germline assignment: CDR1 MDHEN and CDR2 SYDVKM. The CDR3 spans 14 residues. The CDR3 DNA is TGTGCCAGCAGTAAGGCTGCAGGAGGAGAGACCCAGTACTTC. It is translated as CASSKAAGGETQYF.

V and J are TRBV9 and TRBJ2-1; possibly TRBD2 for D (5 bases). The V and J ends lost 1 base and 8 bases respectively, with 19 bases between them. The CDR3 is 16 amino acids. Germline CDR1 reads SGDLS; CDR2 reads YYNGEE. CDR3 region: CASSVREGTSSDEQFF. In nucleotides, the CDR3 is TGTGCCAGCAGCGTAAGAGAGGGCACTAGTTCCGATGAGCAGTTCTTC. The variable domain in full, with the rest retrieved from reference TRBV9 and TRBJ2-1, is DSGVTQTPKHLITATGQRVTLRCSPRSGDLSVYWYQQSLDQGLQFLIQYYNGEERAKGNILERFSAQQFPDLHSELNLSSLELGDSALYFCASSVREGTSSDEQFFGPGTRLTVL.

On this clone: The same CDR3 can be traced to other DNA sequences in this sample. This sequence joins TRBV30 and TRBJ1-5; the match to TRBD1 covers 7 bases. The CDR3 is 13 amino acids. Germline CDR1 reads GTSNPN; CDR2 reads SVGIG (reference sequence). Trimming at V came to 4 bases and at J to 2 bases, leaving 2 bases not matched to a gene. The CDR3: CAWTGTGNQPQHF. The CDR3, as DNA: TGTGCCTGGACCGGGACAGGCAATCAGCCCCAGCATTTT.

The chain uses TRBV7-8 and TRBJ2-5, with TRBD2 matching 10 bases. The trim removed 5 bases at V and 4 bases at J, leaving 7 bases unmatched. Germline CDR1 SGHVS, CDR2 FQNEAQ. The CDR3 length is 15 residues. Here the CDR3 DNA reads TGTGCCAGCAGCCCTAGCGGGGGACGGCTAGAGACCCAGTACTTC. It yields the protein CASSPSGGRLETQYF.

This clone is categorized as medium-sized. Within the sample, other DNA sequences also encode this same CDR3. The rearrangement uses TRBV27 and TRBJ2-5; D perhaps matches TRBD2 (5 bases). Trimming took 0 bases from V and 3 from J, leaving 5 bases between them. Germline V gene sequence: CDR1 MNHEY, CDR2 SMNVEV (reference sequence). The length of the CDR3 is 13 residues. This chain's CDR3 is CASSLSEEETQYF. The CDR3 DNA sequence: TGTGCCAGCAGTTTATCGGAGGAAGAGACCCAGTACTTC.

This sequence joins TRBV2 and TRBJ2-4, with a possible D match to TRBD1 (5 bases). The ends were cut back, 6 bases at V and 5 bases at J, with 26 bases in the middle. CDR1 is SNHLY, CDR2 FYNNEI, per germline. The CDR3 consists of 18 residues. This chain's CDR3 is CASSEYPNIPDIENIQYF. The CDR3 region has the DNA TGTGCCAGCAGCGAATACCCCAATATCCCGGACATCGAAAACATTCAGTACTTC.

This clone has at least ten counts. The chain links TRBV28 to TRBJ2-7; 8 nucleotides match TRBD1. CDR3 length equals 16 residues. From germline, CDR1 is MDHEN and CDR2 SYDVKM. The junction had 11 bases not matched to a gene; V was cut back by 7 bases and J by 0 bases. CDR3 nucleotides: TGTGCCAGCACTCCAGCCGGGACAGGTGCCTCCTACGAGCAGTACTTC. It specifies CASTPAGTGASYEQYF.

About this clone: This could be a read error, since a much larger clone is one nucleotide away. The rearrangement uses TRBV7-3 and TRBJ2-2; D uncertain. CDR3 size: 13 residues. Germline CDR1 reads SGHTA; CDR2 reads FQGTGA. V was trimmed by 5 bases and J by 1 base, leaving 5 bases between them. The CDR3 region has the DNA TGTGCCAGCAGCCGACAGAACACCGGGGAGCTGTTTTTT. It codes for CASSRQNTGELFF.

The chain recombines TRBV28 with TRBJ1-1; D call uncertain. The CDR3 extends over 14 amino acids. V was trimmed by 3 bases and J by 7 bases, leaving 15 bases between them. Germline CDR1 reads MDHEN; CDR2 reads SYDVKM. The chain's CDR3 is CASSLRPEQVEAFF. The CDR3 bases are TGTGCCAGCAGTTTGCGGCCAGAACAAGTTGAAGCTTTCTTT.

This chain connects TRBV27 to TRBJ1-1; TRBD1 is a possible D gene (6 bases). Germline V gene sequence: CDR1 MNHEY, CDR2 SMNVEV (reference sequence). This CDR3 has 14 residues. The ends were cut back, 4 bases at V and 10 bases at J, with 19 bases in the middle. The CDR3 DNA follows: TGTGCCAGCAGTTCGCGTGAGGGGGTAAGCTCAGCTTTCTTT. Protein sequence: CASSSREGVSSAFF.

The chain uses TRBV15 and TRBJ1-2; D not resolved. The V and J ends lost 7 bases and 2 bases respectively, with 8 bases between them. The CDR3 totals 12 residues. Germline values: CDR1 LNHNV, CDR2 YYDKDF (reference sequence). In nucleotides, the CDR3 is TGTGCCACCACCCTTAACAACTATGGCTACACCTTC. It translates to CATTLNNYGYTF.

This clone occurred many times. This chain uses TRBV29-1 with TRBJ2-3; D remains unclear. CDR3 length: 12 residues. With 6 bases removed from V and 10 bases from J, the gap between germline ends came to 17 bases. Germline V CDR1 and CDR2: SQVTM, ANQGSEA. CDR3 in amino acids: CSVPRAPGAQYF. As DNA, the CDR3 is TGCAGCGTCCCCCGGGCCCCCGGCGCGCAGTATTTT.

The CDR3 sequence: CSVAATGSSYEQYF. The CDR3 DNA is TGCAGCGTTGCGGCGACGGGGAGCTCCTACGAGCAGTACTTC. The chain joins TRBV29-1 to TRBJ2-5, with D perhaps matching TRBD2 (5 bases). Matching the DNA end better, TRBJ2-7 makes the J call doubtful. The CDR3 has 14 residues. Germline V CDR1 and CDR2: SQVTM, ANQGSEA.

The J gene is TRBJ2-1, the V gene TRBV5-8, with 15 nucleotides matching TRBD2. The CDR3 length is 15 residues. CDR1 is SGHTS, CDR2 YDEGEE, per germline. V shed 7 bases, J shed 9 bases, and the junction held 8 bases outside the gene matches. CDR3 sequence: CASFGRTSGRGEQFF. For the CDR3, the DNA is TGTGCCAGCTTCGGTAGGACTAGCGGGAGGGGTGAGCAGTTCTTC.

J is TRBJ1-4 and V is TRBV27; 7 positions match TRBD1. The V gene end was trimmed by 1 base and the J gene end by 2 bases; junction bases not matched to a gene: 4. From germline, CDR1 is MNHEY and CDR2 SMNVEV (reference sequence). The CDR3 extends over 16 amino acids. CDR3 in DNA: TGTGCCAGCAGTTTATACAGGGGAGGGACTAATGAAAAACTGTTTTTT. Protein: CASSLYRGGTNEKLFF.

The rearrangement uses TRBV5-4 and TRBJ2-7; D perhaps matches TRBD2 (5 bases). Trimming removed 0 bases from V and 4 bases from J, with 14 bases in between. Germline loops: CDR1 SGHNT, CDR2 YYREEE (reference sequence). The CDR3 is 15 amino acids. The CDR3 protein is CASSLEAGTGYEQYF. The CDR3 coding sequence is TGTGCCAGCAGCTTGGAGGCGGGTACGGGATACGAGCAGTACTTC.

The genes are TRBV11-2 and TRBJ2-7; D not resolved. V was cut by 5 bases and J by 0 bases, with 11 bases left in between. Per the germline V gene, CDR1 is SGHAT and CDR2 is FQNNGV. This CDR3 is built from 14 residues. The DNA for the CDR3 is TGTGCCAGCAGCCAGTCGGGCAGCTCCTACGAGCAGTACTTC. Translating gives CASSQSGSSYEQYF.

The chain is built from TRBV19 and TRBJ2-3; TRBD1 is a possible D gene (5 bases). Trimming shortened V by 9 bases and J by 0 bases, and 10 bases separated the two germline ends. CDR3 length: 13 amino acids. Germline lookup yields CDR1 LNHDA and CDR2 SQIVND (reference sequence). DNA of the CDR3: TGTGCCAGCAAGACAGCTAGCACAGATACGCAGTATTTT. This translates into CASKTASTDTQYF.

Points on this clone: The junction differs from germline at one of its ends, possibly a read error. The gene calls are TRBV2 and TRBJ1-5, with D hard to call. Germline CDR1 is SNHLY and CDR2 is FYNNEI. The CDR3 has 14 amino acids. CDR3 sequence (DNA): TGTGCCAGCGGTGGGATTTATAGCAATCGGCCCCAGCATTTT. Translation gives CASGGIYSNRPQHF.